Each of the 15 T cell receptor beta chains below was sequenced from the same sample in a study of cytomegalovirus exposure and HLA in healthy donors. PCR primers comprised 60 Vbeta and 13 Jbeta primers. Profiling relied on immunoSEQ multiplex PCR, and the TCRdb table lists in-frame clones only, not all of them. The table shows 160,000 or so clones, with 72% occurring only once. The sequencing input was PBMCs. These receptors were taken from a human donor in good health.

The rearrangement links TRBV5-4 to TRBJ1-1, with a tentative D call TRBD1 (5 bases). This CDR3 is 15 amino acids long. Trimming shortened V by 1 base and J by 4 bases, and 14 bases separated the two germline ends. The V gene's germline CDR1 is SGHNT and CDR2 YYREEE (reference sequence). CDR3 in amino acids: CASSLYGVGGTEAFF. The CDR3 nucleotides read TGTGCCAGCAGCTTGTATGGGGTCGGGGGCACTGAAGCTTTCTTT. The entire variable domain, with the rest obtained from reference TRBV5-4 and TRBJ1-1, is as follows: ETGVTQSPTHLIKTRGQQVTLRCSSQSGHNTVSWYQQALGQGPQFIFQYYREEENGRGNFPPRFSGLQFPNYSSELNVNALELDDSALYLCASSLYGVGGTEAFFGQGTRLTVV.

The chain recombines TRBV14 with TRBJ2-5; no clear D. The CDR3 has 15 residues. V was cut by 0 bases and J by 0 bases, with 8 bases left in between. Germline V lookup: CDR1 SGHDN, CDR2 FVKESK. CDR3 sequence (DNA): TGTGCCAGCAGCCAAGATCTAGGCTACCAAGAGACCCAGTACTTC. Residues: CASSQDLGYQETQYF.

The rearrangement links TRBV19 to TRBJ2-7, with TRBD1 matching over 8 bases. Trimming cost V 5 bases and J 4 bases; bases outside gene matches: 10. Germline assignment: CDR1 LNHDA and CDR2 SQIVND (reference sequence). The CDR3 sequence is 15 residues long. The CDR3 DNA is TGTGCCAGTAGTCTCTCCCCCGGGACAGGTTACGAGCAGTACTTC. Its translation is CASSLSPGTGYEQYF.

This sequence joins TRBV19 and TRBJ1-5; 9 bases line up with TRBD1. J was trimmed by 5 bases and V by 5 bases; bases with no gene match: 10. The V gene's germline CDR1 is LNHDA and CDR2 SQIVND (reference sequence). This CDR3 contains 16 residues. The CDR3 is CASSDSDRGIYQPQHF. CDR3 nucleotides: TGTGCCAGTAGTGACTCCGACAGGGGGATCTATCAGCCCCAGCATTTT.

This clone has just one count. The rearrangement links TRBV4-3 to TRBJ2-7; D is possibly TRBD2 (6 bases). The CDR3 runs to 15 residues. Trimming pared 0 bases from V and 3 bases from J, leaving 12 bases between. Germline-derived CDR1 and CDR2 are LGHNA and YSLEER. CDR3 in amino acids: CASSQEMAGSYEQYF. DNA for the CDR3: TGCGCCAGCAGCCAAGAGATGGCGGGGAGCTACGAGCAGTACTTC.

Note on this clone: This specimen includes other DNA sequences encoding the same CDR3. The rearrangement uses TRBV25-1 and TRBJ1-1; D perhaps matches TRBD1 (6 bases). Trimming took off 6 bases at V and 1 base at J, with 6 bases between the two ends. CDR1 and CDR2 from the germline V gene are MGHDK and SYGVNS. The CDR3 spans 12 residues. The CDR3 region is CASRGQNTEAFF. The CDR3 bases are TGTGCCAGCAGGGGACAGAACACTGAAGCTTTCTTT.

As DNA, the CDR3 is TGTGCCAGCATTCAGGGATTGGGCGCCGGCACCGGGGAGCTGTTTTTT. As protein: CASIQGLGAGTGELFF. The chain is built from TRBV6-6 and TRBJ2-2; D possibly corresponds to TRBD1 (5 bases). Trimming took 7 bases from V and 4 from J, leaving 19 bases between them. In germline, CDR1 is MNHNY, CDR2 SVGAGI (reference sequence). This CDR3 contains 16 residues.

This clone was counted a few times. V is TRBV5-1 and J is TRBJ2-7; 7 bases line up with TRBD2. The germline V gene encodes CDR1 SGHRS and CDR2 YFSETQ. Unmatched junction bases numbered 12, after V lost 0 bases and J lost 6 bases. This CDR3 contains 16 residues. The DNA for the CDR3 is TGCGCCAGCAGCTTGGACGGTGTTGGCGGGGGTCGCGAGCAGTACTTC. It translates to CASSLDGVGGGREQYF.

This chain connects TRBV25-1 to TRBJ2-5; TRBD1 matches at 7 bases. Trimming cost V 6 bases and J 5 bases; bases outside gene matches: 12. Germline loops: CDR1 MGHDK, CDR2 SYGVNS. This CDR3 is 15 amino acids long. The CDR3 nucleotides read TGTGCCAGCAGCCGAGGGGGCAGGGGTAAGGAGACCCAGTACTTC. Its translation: CASSRGGRGKETQYF.

CDR3 residues: CAWSAGGYEQYF. DNA for the CDR3: TGTGCCTGGAGTGCGGGGGGCTACGAGCAGTACTTC. This sequence joins TRBV30 and TRBJ2-7; 7 bases match TRBD2. The V gene end was trimmed by 1 base and the J gene end by 3 bases; junction bases not matched to a gene: 0. Germline V lookup: CDR1 GTSNPN, CDR2 SVGIG (reference sequence). This CDR3 region has 12 residues. The whole variable domain, remainder taken from reference TRBV30 and TRBJ2-7, is SQTIHQWPATLVQPVGSPLSLECTVEGTSNPNLYWYRQAAGRGLQLLFYSVGIGQISSEVPQNLSASRPQDRQFILSSKKLLLSDSGFYLCAWSAGGYEQYFGPGTRLTVT.

The CDR3 DNA reads TGTGCCAGCAGCCAATCAGATGAGGCGCCGGACACCGGGGAGCTGTTTTTT. It yields the protein CASSQSDEAPDTGELFF. V and J are TRBV7-6 and TRBJ2-2; D unclear. The CDR3 covers 17 residues. V was shortened by 5 bases and J by 3 bases, with 19 bases between the two germline ends. Germline CDR1 and CDR2: SGHVS and FNYEAQ.

The chain joins TRBV12-5 to TRBJ2-7, with 11 positions matching TRBD1. The J segment lost 6 bases and the V segment lost 6 bases, leaving 7 bases of the junction unmatched. The CDR3 is 14 residues long. Germline CDR1 reads LGHNT; CDR2 reads FRNRAP. CDR3 residues: CASGPGQGAFEQYF. The DNA of the CDR3 is TGTGCTAGTGGCCCTGGACAGGGGGCCTTCGAGCAGTACTTC.

The chain has TRBV13 and TRBJ2-6, with TRBD1 identical over 8 bases. With V trimmed by 1 base and J by 2 bases, 4 bases remained unmatched. Per the germline V gene, CDR1 is PRHDT and CDR2 is FYEKMQ (reference sequence). The length of the CDR3 is 17 residues. The CDR3 loop reads CASSLAPGGPGANVLTF. The CDR3 DNA follows: TGTGCCAGCAGCTTAGCACCAGGGGGCCCTGGGGCCAACGTCCTGACTTTC.

The chain has TRBV18 and TRBJ2-3; unclear D gene. Germline values: CDR1 KGHSH, CDR2 LQKENI. Trimming stripped 2 bases from V and 2 bases from J, with 8 bases between. CDR3 length: 14 residues. CDR3 nucleotides: TGTGCCAGCTCACCAAACTATCACACAGATACGCAGTATTTT. Amino acid sequence: CASSPNYHTDTQYF.

This chain connects TRBV7-8 to TRBJ1-3; 8 bases are shared with TRBD1. The V gene end was trimmed by 2 bases and the J gene end by 0 bases; junction bases not matched to a gene: 6. CDR1 SGHVS and CDR2 FQNEAQ come from the germline V gene. The CDR3 sequence is 17 residues long. Written as DNA, the CDR3 is TGTGCCAGCAGCTTAACGACAGGGGACCACTCTGGAAACACCATATATTTT. Its translation is CASSLTTGDHSGNTIYF. The full variable domain, in which reference TRBV7-8 and TRBJ1-3 provide the parts outside the CDR3, is GAGVSQSPRYKVAKRGQDVALRCDPISGHVSLFWYQQALGQGPEFLTYFQNEAQLDKSGLPSDRFFAERPEGSVSTLKIQRTQQEDSAVYLCASSLTTGDHSGNTIYFGEGSWLTVV.